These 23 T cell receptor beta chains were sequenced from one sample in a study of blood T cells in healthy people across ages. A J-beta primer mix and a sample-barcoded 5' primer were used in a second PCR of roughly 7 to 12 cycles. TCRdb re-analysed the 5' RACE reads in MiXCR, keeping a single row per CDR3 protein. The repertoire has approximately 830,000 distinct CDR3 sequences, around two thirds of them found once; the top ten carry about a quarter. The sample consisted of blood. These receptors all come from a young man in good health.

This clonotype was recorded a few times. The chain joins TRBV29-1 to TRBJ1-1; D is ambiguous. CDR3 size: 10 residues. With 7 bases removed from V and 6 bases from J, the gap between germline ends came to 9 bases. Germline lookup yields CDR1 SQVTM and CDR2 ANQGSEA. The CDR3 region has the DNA TGCAGCGCCGGGGATCCTGAAGCTTTCTTT. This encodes CSAGDPEAFF. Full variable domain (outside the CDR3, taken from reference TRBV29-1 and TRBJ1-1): SAVISQKPSRDICQRGTSLTIQCQVDSQVTMMFWYRQQPGQSLTLIATANQGSEATYESGFVIDKFPISRPNLTFSTLTVSNMSPEDSSIYLCSAGDPEAFFGQGTRLTVV.

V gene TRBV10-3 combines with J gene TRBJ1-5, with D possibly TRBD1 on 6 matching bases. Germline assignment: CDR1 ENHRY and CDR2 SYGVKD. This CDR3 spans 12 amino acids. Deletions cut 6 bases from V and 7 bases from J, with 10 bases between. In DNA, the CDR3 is TGTGCCATCAGGAACGGGACACAGCCCCAGCATTTT. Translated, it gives CAIRNGTQPQHF.

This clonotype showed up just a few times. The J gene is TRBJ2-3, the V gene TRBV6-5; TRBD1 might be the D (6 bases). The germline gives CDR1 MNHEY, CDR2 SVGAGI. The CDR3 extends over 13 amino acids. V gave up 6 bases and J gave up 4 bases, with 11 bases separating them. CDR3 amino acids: CASRTRQADTQYF. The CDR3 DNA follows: TGTGCCAGCAGAACCAGACAGGCAGATACGCAGTATTTT.

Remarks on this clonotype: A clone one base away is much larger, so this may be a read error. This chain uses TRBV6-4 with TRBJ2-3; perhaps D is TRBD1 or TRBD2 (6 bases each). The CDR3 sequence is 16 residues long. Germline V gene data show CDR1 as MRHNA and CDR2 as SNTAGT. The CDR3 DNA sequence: TGTGCCAGCAGTGACTCGAGTGTGGGGGGCACAGGTACGCAGTATTTT. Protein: CASSDSSVGGTGTQYF.

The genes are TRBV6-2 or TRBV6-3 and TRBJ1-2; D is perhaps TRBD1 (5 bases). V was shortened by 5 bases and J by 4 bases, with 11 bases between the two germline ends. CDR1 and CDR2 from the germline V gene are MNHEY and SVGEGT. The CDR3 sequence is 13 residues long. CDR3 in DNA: TGTGCCAGCAGTCCGACAGCTTCCTATGGCTACACCTTC. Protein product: CASSPTASYGYTF.

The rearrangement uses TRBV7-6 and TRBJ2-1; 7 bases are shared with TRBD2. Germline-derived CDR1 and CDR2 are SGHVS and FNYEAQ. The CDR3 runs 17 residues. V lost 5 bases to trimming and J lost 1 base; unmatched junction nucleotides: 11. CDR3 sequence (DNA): TGTGCCAGCAGCGGGAGAGGGAGGGGAGGGTCCTACAATGAGCAGTTCTTC. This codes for CASSGRGRGGSYNEQFF.

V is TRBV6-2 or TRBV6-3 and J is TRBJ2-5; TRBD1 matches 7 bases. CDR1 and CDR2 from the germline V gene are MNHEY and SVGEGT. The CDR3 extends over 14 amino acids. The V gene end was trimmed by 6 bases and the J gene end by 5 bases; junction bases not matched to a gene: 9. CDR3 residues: CASSWDSLDETQYF. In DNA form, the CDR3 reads TGTGCCAGCAGCTGGGACAGCCTAGATGAGACCCAGTACTTC.

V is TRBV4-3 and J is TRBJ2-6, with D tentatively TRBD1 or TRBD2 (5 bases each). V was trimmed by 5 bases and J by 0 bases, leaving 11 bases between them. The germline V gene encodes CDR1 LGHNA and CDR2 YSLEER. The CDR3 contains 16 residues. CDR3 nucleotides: TGCGCCAGCAGCGCCGGGACCCTCTCTGGGGCCAACGTCCTGACTTTC. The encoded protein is CASSAGTLSGANVLTF.

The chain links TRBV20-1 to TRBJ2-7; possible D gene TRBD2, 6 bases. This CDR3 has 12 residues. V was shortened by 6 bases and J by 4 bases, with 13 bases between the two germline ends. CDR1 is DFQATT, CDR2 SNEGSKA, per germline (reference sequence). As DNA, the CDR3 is TGCAGTGCCAATAGCGGTAGTTACGAGCAGTACTTC. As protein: CSANSGSYEQYF.

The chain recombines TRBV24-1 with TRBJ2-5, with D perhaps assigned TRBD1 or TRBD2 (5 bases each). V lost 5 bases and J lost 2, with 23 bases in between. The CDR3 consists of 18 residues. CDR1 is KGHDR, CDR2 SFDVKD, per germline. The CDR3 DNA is TGTGCCACCAGTGGGATTGAGGGGCGGATGAGTACTCAAGAGACCCAGTACTTC. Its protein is CATSGIEGRMSTQETQYF.

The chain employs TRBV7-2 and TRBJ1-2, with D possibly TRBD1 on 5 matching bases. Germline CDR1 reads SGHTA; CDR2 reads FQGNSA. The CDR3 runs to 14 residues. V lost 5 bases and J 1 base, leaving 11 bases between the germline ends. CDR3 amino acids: CASSPPGVNYGYTF. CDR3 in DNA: TGTGCCAGCAGCCCCCCGGGGGTTAACTATGGCTACACCTTC.

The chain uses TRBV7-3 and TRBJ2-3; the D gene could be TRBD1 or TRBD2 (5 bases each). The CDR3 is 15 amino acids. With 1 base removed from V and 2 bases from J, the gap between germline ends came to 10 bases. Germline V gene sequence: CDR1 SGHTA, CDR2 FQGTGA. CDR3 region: CASSLNGGVTDTQYF. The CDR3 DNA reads TGTGCCAGCAGCTTAAATGGGGGAGTCACAGATACGCAGTATTTT.

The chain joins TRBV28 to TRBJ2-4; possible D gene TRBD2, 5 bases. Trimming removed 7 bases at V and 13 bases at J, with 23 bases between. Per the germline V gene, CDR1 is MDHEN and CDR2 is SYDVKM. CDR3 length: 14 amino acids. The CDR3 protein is CASNGAYYSCGQYF. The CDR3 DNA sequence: TGTGCCAGCAACGGTGCCTACTATTCTTGCGGGCAGTACTTC.

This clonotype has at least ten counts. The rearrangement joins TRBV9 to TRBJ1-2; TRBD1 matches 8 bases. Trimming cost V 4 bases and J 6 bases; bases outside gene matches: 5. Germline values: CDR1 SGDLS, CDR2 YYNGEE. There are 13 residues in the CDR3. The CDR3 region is CASSLGQENGYTF. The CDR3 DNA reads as TGTGCCAGCAGCTTGGGACAGGAAAATGGCTACACCTTC.

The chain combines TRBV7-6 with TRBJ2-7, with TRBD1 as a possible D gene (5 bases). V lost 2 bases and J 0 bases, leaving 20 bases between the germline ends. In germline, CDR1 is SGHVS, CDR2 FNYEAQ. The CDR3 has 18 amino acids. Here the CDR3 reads CASSLTGQLRSPSYEQYF. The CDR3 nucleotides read TGTGCCAGCAGCTTAACTGGACAACTCCGTTCTCCCTCCTACGAGCAGTACTTC.

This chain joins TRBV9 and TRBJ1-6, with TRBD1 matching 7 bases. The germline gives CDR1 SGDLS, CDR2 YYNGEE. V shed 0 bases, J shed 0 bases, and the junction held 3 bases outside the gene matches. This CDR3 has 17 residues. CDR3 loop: CASSVGDRRSYNSPLHF. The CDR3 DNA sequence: TGTGCCAGCAGCGTAGGGGACAGACGCTCCTATAATTCACCCCTCCACTTT.

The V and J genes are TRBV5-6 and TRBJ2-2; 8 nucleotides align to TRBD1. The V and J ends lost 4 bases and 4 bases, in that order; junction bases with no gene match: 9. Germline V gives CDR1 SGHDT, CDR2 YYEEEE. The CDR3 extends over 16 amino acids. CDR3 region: CASSIDRGWSTGELFF. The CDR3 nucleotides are TGTGCCAGCAGCATCGACAGGGGCTGGAGCACCGGGGAGCTGTTTTTT.

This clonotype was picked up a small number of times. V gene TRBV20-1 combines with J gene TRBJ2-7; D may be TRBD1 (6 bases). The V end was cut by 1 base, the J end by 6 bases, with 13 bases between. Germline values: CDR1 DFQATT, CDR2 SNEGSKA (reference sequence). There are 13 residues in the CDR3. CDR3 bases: TGCAGTGCTAGAGGGGTGGACAGTTTCGAGCAGTACTTC. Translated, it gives CSARGVDSFEQYF.

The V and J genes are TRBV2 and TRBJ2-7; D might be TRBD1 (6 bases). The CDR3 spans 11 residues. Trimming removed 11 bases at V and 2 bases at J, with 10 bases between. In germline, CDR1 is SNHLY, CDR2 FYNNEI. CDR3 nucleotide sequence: TGTGCCGGGAGACAGGCCTACGAGCAGTACTTC. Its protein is CAGRQAYEQYF.

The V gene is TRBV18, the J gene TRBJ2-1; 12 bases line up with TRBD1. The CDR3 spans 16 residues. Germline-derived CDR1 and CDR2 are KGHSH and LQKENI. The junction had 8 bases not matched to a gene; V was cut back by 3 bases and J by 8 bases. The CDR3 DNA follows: TGTGCCAGCTCACCTTACCTGGGGACAGGGGGCGATGAGCAGTTCTTC. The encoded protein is CASSPYLGTGGDEQFF.

The CDR3 loop is CASSLQENIQYF. The CDR3 nucleotides are TGTGCCAGCAGCCTACAGGAAAACATTCAGTACTTC. The chain combines TRBV7-2 with TRBJ2-4, with D perhaps TRBD1 (5 bases). Germline CDR1 is SGHTA and CDR2 is FQGNSA. Trimming shortened V by 5 bases and J by 5 bases, and 7 bases separated the two germline ends. The CDR3 covers 12 residues.

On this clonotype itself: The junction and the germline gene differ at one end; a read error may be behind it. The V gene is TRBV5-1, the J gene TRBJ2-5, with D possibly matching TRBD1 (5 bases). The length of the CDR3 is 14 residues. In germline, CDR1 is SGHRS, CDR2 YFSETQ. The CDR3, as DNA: TGTGCCAGCAGCTTAGGGGCCGCACAAGAGACCCAGTACTTC. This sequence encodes CASSLGAAQETQYF.

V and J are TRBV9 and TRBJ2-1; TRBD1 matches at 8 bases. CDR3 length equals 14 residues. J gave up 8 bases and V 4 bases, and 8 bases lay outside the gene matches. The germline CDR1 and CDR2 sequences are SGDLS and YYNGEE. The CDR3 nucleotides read TGTGCCAGCAGCCCCAGGGGGCGCGTCGATGAGCAGTTCTTC. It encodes CASSPRGRVDEQFF. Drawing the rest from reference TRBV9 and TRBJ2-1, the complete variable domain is DSGVTQTPKHLITATGQRVTLRCSPRSGDLSVYWYQQSLDQGLQFLIQYYNGEERAKGNILERFSAQQFPDLHSELNLSSLELGDSALYFCASSPRGRVDEQFFGPGTRLTVL.